This TCR beta chain was identified in a study of Ad26.COV2.S vaccination and SARS-CoV-2 variants. Overall study: Ad26.COV2.S, an intramuscular injection, was given once or twice 56 days apart.

Here immunoSEQ multiplex PCR was the method, and the copy in TCRdb shows in-frame clones only, minus some. The table records roughly 300,000 clones, more than 85% of them present only once. A remark on this clone: Its target is unknown.

Treatment in this sample: 15 to 20 received Ad26.COV2.S at low or high dose, single or two shots; roughly 5 received placebo; per-sample allocation not given. Collection of samples fell on day 63 after the first vaccine or placebo injection. The vaccine delivered Wuhan-strain SARS-CoV-2 spike through an Ad26 vector. CDR3 length equals 18 residues. Germline lookup yields CDR1 LNHNV and CDR2 YYDKDF (reference sequence). Trimming cost V 0 bases and J 3 bases, with 21 bases left between them. The study's findings and limits: Comparable non-spike TCR breadth was observed in vaccine and placebo recipients.

The chain uses TRBV15 and TRBJ2-7; D perhaps matches TRBD2 (6 bases). Material: peripheral blood, obtained in a trial of Ad26.COV2.S vaccine versus placebo. This sequence originates from a person between 18 and 60 years old who received the Ad26.COV2.S COVID-19 vaccine or a placebo. The CDR3 bases are TGTGCCACCAGCAGAGATTTGAGTCTGAGCGGGCAGCACTACGAGCAGTACTTC. Translation: CATSRDLSLSGQHYEQYF.